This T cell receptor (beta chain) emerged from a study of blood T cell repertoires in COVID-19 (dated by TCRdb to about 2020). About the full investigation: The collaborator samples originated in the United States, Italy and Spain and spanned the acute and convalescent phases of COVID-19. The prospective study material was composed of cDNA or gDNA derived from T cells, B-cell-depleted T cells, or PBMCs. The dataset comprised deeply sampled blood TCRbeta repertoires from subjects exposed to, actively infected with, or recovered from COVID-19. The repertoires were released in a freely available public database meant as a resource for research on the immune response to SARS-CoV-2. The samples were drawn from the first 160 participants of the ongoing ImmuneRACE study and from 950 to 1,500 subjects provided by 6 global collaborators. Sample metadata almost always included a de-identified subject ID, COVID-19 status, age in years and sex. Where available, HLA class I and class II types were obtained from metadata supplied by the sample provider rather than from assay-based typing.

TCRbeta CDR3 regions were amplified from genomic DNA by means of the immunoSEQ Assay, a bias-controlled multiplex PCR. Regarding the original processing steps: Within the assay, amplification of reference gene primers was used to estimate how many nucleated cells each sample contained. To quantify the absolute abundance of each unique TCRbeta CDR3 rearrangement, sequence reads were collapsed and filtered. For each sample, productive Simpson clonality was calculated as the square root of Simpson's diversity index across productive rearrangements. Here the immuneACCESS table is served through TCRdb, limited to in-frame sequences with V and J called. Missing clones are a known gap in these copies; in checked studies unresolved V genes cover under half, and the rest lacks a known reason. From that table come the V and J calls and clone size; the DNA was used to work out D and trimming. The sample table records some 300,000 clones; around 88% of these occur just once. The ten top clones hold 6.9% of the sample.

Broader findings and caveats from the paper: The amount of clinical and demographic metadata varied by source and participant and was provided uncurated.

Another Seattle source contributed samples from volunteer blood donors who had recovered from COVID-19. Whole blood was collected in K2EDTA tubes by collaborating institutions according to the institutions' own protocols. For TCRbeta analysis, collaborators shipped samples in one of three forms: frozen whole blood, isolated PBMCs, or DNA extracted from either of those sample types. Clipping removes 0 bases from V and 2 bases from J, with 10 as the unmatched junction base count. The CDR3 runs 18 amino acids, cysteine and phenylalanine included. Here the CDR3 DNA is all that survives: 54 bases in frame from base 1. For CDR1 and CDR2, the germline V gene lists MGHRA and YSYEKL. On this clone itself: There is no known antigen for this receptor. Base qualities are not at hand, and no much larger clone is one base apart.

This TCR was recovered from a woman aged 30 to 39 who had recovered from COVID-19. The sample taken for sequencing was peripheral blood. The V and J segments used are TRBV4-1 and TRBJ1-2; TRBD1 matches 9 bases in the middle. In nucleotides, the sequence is TGCGCCAGCAGCCAAGATCCAACAGGGGGCGATATCAACTATGGCTACACCTTC. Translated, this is CASSQDPTGGDINYGYTF.